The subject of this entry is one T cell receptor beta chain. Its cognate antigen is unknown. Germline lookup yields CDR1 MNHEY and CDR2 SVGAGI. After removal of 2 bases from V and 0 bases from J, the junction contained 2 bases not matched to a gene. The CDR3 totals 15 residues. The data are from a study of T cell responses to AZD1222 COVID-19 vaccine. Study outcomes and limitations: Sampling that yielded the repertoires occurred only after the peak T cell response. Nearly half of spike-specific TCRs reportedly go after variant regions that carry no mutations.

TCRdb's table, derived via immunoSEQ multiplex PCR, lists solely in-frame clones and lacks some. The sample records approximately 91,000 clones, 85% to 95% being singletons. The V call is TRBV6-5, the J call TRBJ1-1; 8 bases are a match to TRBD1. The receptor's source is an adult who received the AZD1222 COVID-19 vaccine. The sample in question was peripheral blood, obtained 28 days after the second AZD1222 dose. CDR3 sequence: CASSYGTGLNTEAFF. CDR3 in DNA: TGTGCCAGCAGTTACGGGACAGGATTGAACACTGAAGCTTTCTTT.